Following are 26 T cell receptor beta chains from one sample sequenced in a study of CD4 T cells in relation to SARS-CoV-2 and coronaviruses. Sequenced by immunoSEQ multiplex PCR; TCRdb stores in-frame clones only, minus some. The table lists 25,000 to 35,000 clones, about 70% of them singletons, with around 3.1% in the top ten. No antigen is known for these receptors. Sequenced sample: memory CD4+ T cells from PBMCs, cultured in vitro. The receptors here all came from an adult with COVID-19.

As DNA, the CDR3 is TGCGCCAGCAGCCAACTGGGACTAGCGGGGTACGAGCAGTACTTC. Translating gives CASSQLGLAGYEQYF. The V and J genes are TRBV4-1 and TRBJ2-7, with 13 positions matching TRBD2. Losses at the gene ends were 2 bases for V and 4 bases for J; bases not matched to a gene: 2. Germline V gene sequence: CDR1 MGHRA, CDR2 YSYEKL. The CDR3 is 15 amino acids.

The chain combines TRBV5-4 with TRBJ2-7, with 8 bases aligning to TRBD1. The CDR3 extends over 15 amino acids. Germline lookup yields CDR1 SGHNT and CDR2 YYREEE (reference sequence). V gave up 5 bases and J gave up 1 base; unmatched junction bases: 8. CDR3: CASRRGTGGSYEQYF. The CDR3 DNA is TGTGCCAGCAGACGCGGGACAGGCGGATCCTACGAGCAGTACTTC.

In nucleotides, the CDR3 is TGTGCCAGCAGCTCGGGACAGGCGTCAGATACGCAGTATTTT. It yields the protein CASSSGQASDTQYF. The chain joins TRBV11-2 to TRBJ2-3; 8 bases match TRBD1. This CDR3 comprises 14 residues. Germline-derived CDR1 and CDR2 are SGHAT and FQNNGV. After removal of 4 bases from V and 4 bases from J, the junction contained 4 bases not matched to a gene.

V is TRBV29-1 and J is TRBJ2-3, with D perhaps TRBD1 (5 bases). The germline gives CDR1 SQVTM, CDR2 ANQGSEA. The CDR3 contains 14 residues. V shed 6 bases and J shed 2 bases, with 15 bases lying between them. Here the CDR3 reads CSVVDKGNTDTQYF. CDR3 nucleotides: TGCAGCGTGGTGGACAAGGGGAACACAGATACGCAGTATTTT.

Written as DNA, the CDR3 is TGTGCCCCTTCTAAGGACAGGCAAGAGACCCAGTACTTC. Translation gives CAPSKDRQETQYF. The chain uses TRBV12-3 or TRBV12-4 and TRBJ2-5; 7 positions match TRBD1. The CDR3 is 13 amino acids. The V and J ends lost 11 bases and 2 bases, in that order; junction bases with no gene match: 8.

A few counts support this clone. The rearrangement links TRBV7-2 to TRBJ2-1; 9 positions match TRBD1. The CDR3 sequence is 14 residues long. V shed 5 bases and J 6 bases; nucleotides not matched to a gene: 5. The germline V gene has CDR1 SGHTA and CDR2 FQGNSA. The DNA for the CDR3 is TGTGCCAGCAGCCAGGACAGGGGTCCCAATGAGCAGTTCTTC. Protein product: CASSQDRGPNEQFF. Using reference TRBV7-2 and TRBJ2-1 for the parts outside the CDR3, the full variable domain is GAGVSQSPSNKVTEKGKDVELRCDPISGHTALYWYRQSLGQGLEFLIYFQGNSAPDKSGLPSDRFSAERTGGSVSTLTIQRTQQEDSAVYLCASSQDRGPNEQFFGPGTRLTVL.

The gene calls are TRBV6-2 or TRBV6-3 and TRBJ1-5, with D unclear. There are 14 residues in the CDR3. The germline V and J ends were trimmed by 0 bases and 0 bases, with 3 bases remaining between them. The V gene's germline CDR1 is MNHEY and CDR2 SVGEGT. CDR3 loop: CASSYSNSNQPQHF. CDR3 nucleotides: TGTGCCAGCAGTTACTCGAATAGCAATCAGCCCCAGCATTTT.

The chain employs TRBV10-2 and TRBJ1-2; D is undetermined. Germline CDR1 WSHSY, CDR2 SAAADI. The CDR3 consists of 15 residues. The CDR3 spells CGSGAVIPTNYGYTF. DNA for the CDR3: TGCGGGAGTGGAGCAGTGATTCCGACTAACTATGGCTACACCTTC.

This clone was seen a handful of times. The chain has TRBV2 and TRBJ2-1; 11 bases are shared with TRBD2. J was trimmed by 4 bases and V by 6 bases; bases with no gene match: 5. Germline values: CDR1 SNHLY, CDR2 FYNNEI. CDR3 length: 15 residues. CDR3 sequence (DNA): TGTGCCAGCAGGGGAGGGACTAGCGGATACAATGAGCAGTTCTTC. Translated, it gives CASRGGTSGYNEQFF.

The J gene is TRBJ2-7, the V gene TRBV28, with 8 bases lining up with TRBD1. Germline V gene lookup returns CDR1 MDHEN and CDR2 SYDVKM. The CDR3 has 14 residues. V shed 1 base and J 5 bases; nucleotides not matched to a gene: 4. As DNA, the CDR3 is TGTGCCAGCAGTTTATACAGGGGGAAGGACGAGCAGTACTTC. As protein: CASSLYRGKDEQYF.

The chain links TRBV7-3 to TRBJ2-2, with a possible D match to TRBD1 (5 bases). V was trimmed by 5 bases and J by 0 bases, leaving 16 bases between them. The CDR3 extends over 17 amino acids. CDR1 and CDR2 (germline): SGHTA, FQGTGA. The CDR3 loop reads CASSLSGGAANTGELFF. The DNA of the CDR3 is TGTGCCAGCAGCCTTTCCGGTGGGGCCGCGAACACCGGGGAGCTGTTTTTT.

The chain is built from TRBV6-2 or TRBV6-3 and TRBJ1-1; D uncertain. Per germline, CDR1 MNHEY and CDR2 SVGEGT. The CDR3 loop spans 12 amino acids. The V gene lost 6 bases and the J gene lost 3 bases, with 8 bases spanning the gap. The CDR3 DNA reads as TGTGCCAGCAGCCCAAGAGACACTGAAGCTTTCTTT. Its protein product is CASSPRDTEAFF.

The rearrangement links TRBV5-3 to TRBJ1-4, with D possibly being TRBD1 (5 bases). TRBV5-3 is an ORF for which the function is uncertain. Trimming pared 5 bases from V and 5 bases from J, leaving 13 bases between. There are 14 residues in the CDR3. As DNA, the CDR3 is TGTGCCAGAAGTCCCCGGGGGAGAAATGAAAAACTGTTTTTT. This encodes CARSPRGRNEKLFF.

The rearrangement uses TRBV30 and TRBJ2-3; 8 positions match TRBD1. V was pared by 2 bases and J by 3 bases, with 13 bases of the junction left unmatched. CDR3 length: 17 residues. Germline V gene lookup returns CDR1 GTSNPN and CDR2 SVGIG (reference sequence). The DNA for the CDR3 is TGTGCCTGGAGTCCGTCTTGGGACAGGCGGAGGACAGATACGCAGTATTTT. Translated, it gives CAWSPSWDRRRTDTQYF.

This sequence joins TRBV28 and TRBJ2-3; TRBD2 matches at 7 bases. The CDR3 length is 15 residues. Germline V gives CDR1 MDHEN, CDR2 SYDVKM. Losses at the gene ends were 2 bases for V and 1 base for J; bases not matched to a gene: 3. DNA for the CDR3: TGTGCCAGCAGTTTAGGCGGGAGTGGCACAGATACGCAGTATTTT. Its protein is CASSLGGSGTDTQYF.

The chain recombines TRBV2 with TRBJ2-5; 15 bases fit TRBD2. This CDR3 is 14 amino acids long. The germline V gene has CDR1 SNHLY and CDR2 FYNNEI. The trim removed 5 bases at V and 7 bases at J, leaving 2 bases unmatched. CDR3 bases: TGTGCCAGCAGTCTGGGACTAGCGGGGGGGACCCAGTACTTC. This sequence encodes CASSLGLAGGTQYF.

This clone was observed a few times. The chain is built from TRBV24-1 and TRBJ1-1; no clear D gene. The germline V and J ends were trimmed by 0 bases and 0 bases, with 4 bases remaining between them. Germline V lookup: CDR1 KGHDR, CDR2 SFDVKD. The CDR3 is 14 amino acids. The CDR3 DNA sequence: TGTGCCACCAGTGATTTGTCCCTGAACACTGAAGCTTTCTTT. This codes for CATSDLSLNTEAFF.

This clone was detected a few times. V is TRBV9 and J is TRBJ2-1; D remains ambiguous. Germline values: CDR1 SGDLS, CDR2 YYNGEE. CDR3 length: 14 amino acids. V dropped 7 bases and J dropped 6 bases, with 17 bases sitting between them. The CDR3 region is CASGPLGSGNEQFF. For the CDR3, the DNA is TGTGCCAGCGGACCTCTAGGCTCTGGCAATGAGCAGTTCTTC. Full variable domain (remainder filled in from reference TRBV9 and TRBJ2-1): DSGVTQTPKHLITATGQRVTLRCSPRSGDLSVYWYQQSLDQGLQFLIQYYNGEERAKGNILERFSAQQFPDLHSELNLSSLELGDSALYFCASGPLGSGNEQFFGPGTRLTVL.

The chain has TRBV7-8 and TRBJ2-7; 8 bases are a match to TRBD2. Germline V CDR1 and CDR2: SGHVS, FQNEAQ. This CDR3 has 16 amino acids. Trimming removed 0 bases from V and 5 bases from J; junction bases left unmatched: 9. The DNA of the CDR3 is TGTGCCAGCAGCTTAGCGCCAGCGGGAGTCCCCCACGAGCAGTACTTC. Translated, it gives CASSLAPAGVPHEQYF. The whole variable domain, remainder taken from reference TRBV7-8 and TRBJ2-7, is GAGVSQSPRYKVAKRGQDVALRCDPISGHVSLFWYQQALGQGPEFLTYFQNEAQLDKSGLPSDRFFAERPEGSVSTLKIQRTQQEDSAVYLCASSLAPAGVPHEQYFGPGTRLTVT.

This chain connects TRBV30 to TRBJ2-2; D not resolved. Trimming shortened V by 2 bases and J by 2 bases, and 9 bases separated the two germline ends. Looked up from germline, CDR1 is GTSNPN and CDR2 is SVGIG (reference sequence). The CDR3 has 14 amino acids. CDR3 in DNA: TGTGCCTGGAGTATTACTCGAAACACCGGGGAGCTGTTTTTT. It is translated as CAWSITRNTGELFF.

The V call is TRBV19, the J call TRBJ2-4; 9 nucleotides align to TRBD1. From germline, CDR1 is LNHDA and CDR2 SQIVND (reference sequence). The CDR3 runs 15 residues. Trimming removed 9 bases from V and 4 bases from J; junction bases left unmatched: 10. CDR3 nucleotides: TGTGCCAGCCGACAGGGGGGACAGCTAAAAAACATTCAGTACTTC. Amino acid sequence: CASRQGGQLKNIQYF.

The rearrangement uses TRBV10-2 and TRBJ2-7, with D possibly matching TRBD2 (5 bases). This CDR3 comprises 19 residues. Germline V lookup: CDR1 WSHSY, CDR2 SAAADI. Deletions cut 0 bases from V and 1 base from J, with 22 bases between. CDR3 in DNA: TGCGCCAGCAGTGAGTCCCGTACGGTCTATAGCGACCCTTCCTACGAGCAGTACTTC. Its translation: CASSESRTVYSDPSYEQYF.

This CDR3 reads CASSLSGSASSYNEQFF. DNA of the CDR3: TGTGCCAGCAGCTTATCAGGGTCGGCCTCCTCCTACAATGAGCAGTTCTTC. The gene calls are TRBV13 and TRBJ2-1, with D possibly being TRBD1 (5 bases). Germline values: CDR1 PRHDT, CDR2 FYEKMQ (reference sequence). The CDR3 extends over 17 amino acids. Trimming took off 2 bases at V and 0 bases at J, with 14 bases between the two ends.

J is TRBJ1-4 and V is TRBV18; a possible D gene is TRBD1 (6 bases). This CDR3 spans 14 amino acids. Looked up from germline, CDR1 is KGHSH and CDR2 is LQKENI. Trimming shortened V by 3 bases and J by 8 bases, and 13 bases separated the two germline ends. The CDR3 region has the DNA TGTGCCAGCTCACCCCCGCTTGGGGGCGAAAAACTGTTTTTT. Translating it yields CASSPPLGGEKLFF.

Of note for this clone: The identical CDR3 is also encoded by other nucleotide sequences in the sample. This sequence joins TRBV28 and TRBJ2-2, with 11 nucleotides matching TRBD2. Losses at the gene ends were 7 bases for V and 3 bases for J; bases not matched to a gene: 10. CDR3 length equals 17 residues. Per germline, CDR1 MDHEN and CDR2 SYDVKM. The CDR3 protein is CASTGTSGKLHTGELFF. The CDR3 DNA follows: TGTGCCAGCACCGGGACTAGCGGAAAACTTCACACCGGGGAGCTGTTTTTT. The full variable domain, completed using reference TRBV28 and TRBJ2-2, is DVKVTQSSRYLVKRTGEKVFLECVQDMDHENMFWYRQDPGLGLRLIYFSYDVKMKEKGDIPEGYSVSREKKERFSLILESASTNQTSMYLCASTGTSGKLHTGELFFGEGSRLTVL.

CDR3 in amino acids: CASSGGTGGGEQYF. CDR3 bases: TGCGCCAGCAGCGGAGGGACAGGGGGCGGCGAGCAGTACTTC. The gene calls are TRBV5-1 and TRBJ2-7, with TRBD1 identical over 12 bases. Germline values: CDR1 SGHRS, CDR2 YFSETQ. The CDR3 loop spans 14 amino acids. The V gene end was trimmed by 4 bases and the J gene end by 6 bases; junction bases not matched to a gene: 5.